This is a list of T cell receptor beta chains from one sample in a study of cytomegalovirus exposure and HLA in healthy donors. Only in-frame clones appear in the TCRdb table, and some are missing; sequencing was by immunoSEQ multiplex PCR. There are just over 80,000 clones in the sample; around 96% occur only once, and about 1.3% lies in the top ten. Sequencing was performed on PBMCs. The receptors originated from a woman between 18 and 29 years old in good health and CMV-seronegative. The conserved cysteine and the conserved F or W are not part of the CDR3 here. The D gene is left open where the match is weak. Only part of the rows carry a size: once, few, many, or a class if the clone is expanded.

V	size	D	length	CDR3
TRBV7-9	-	-	13	ASSLGPGANYGYT
TRBV2	-	-	13	ASILEGLNTGELF
TRBV10-3	-	TRBD1	12	AISGQGPNQPQH
TRBV6-6	-	-	11	AALGGTTYEQY
TRBV28	-	-	11	ASSQTTPGELF
TRBV7-8	-	TRBD1	13	ASGRDRLTMHEQF
TRBV4-1	-	TRBD2	10	ASSYSGGEQY
TRBV29-1	-	TRBD1	11	SVAGTVSNEQF
TRBV7-9	-	TRBD2	16	ASSFLLAGSNPPETQY
TRBV5-1	-	-	11	ASSFASQETQY
TRBV18	-	TRBD1	13	ASSPDRVQVQPQH
TRBV5-1	-	-	13	ASSLAVGSGDTQY
TRBV10-2	-	TRBD2	14	ATRPGTSYLTDTQY
TRBV6-5	once	-	13	ASSYSSPRPYEQY
TRBV19	-	-	12	ASSPGLNSYEQY
TRBV2	-	-	14	ASSVNREPPPWEQY
TRBV15	-	TRBD2	12	ATSRVGLANEQF
TRBV5-1	-	TRBD2	15	ASSPSGSKTYYNEQF
TRBV5-1	-	-	13	ASSWVGAPNYGYT
TRBV2	-	TRBD2	13	ANPPGLAVWNEQF
TRBV5-8	-	-	10	ASSPLGNTIY
TRBV9	-	TRBD1	11	ASSSGGTTEAF
TRBV6-5	-	TRBD2	14	ASSSIPSGIRYEQY
TRBV7-2	-	-	11	ASSFLGGPEQY
TRBV6-6	-	TRBD2	12	ASSQAGGRYEQY
TRBV10-3	-	-	13	AISGGGNSNQPQH
TRBV19	-	TRBD2	13	ASSTTSGTGDTQY
TRBV7-9	-	-	10	ASSSEGAEQY
TRBV30	-	TRBD1	13	AWSSGQEYTDTQY
TRBV27	-	-	14	ASSFGLRAANYGYT
TRBV11-2	-	-	10	ASSLQSNEQF
TRBV11-2	-	TRBD2	14	ASSLLGAGVPFEQY
TRBV19	-	TRBD2	15	ASSLGLAGVSYNEQF
TRBV11-2	-	TRBD2	12	ASTSFGRGYEQY
TRBV29-1	-	-	11	SVSRESNYGYT
TRBV5-1	-	TRBD1	13	ASSPGQGGSYEQY
TRBV2	-	-	10	ASTNGGGEQY
TRBV11-2	-	-	15	ASSLDRPAGFNYGYT